The clone carrying this T cell receptor beta chain was detected only once. Germline trimming cut 3 bases from V and 7 bases from J; bases unmatched to any gene: 7. Germline-derived CDR1 and CDR2 are GTSNPN and SVGIG (reference sequence). CDR3 length: 14 amino acids. This entry comes from a study of OX40 agonist ivuxolimab in advanced cancers. Across the study: Dose-escalation cases comprised hepatocellular carcinoma, melanoma, renal cell or head and neck cancer. Three patients, one with hepatocellular carcinoma and two with cutaneous melanoma, achieved partial responses.

Here immunoSEQ multiplex PCR was the method, and the copy in TCRdb shows in-frame clones only, minus some. The sample records 30,000 to 45,000 clones, 88% being singletons. This sequence originates from an adult with an advanced solid tumor such as melanoma, head and neck, liver or kidney cancer. The chain recombines TRBV30 with TRBJ2-3; 10 bases fit TRBD2. The starting material was CD4+ or CD8+ T cells sorted from blood, obtained in a trial of the OX40 agonist ivuxolimab. The CDR3 loop is CAWRILAGQYTQYF. The CDR3 region has the DNA TGTGCCTGGAGAATACTAGCGGGACAGTATACGCAGTATTTT.